This T cell receptor (beta chain) stems from a study of T cell changes during pregnancy in multiple sclerosis. The sample holds one count of this clone. Sequencing used immunoSEQ multiplex PCR; TCRdb keeps in-frame clones, though not all of them. The sample records about 71,000 clones, approximately 94% being singletons. V dropped 9 bases and J dropped 3 bases, with 12 bases sitting between them. CDR1 and CDR2 (germline): SGHRS, YFSETQ. This CDR3 is built from 12 residues. The sample here was peripheral blood, taken in the third trimester of pregnancy. The TCR was taken from a female donor with multiple sclerosis, enrolled in a pregnancy study. The chain has TRBV5-1 and TRBJ1-2; perhaps TRBD1 as D (5 bases). CDR3 sequence reads: CATSVGDYGYTF. The DNA of the CDR3 is TGCGCCACCTCGGTAGGGGACTATGGCTACACCTTC. Drawing the rest from reference TRBV5-1 and TRBJ1-2, the complete variable domain is KAGVTQTPRYLIKTRGQQVTLSCSPISGHRSVSWYQQTPGQGLQFLFEYFSETQRNKGNFPGRFSGRQFSNSRSEMNVSTLELGDSALYLCATSVGDYGYTFGSGTRLTVV.